One T cell receptor (beta chain) is described in this entry. Its antigen is still unknown. These data originate in a study of T cell responses to AZD1222 COVID-19 vaccine. General study results and limits: Repertoires were sampled only after the peak T cell response. In the spike-specific TCR repertoire, nearly half reportedly target unmutated variant regions.

The repertoire was sequenced with immunoSEQ multiplex PCR; TCRdb's copy has only in-frame clones and lacks some. In the table there are 110,000 to 150,000 clones, approximately 83% of which are singletons. The V segment lost 2 bases and the J segment 4 bases; nucleotides outside the gene matches: 3. The CDR3 runs 15 residues. CDR1 is LGHNA, CDR2 YNFKEQ, per germline. This TCR was sampled from an adult in good health. The chain recombines TRBV4-2 with TRBJ2-2; 8 bases align to TRBD2. Material: peripheral blood, obtained on day 0 of AZD1222 vaccination. CDR3 in amino acids: CASSQPGGSTGELFF. In DNA, the CDR3 is TGTGCCAGCAGCCAACCGGGGGGGAGCACCGGGGAGCTGTTTTTT.